These T cell receptor beta chains were read from a single sample in a study of cytomegalovirus exposure and HLA in healthy donors. Measured with immunoSEQ multiplex PCR; TCRdb has only the in-frame clones, and not every one. The table records around 200,000 clones, 70% to 85% of them present only once. The sequenced material came from PBMCs. These receptors were collected from a girl aged 2-10 years in good health and CMV-seronegative. CDR3s include the opening cysteine and the closing phenylalanine or tryptophan. A D gene is named only where the DNA matches it firmly. Where a row states a size, it is once, few, many or the class of an expanded clone; other rows omit it.

CASSPYRDSGYEQYF TGCGCCAGCAGCCCGTATCGGGATAGCGGCTACGAGCAGTACTTC TRBV4-1 NA NA TRBJ2-7
CASSATGGLVAFF TGTGCCAGCAGCGCAACAGGGGGCCTTGTAGCTTTCTTT TRBV11-1 TRBD1 NA TRBJ1-1
CASSLVSQGLGGANVLTF TGTGCCAGCAGCTTAGTTTCCCAGGGGCTCGGTGGGGCCAACGTCCTGACTTTC TRBV7-9 NA NA TRBJ2-6
CASSVGPTAWTGNEKLFF TGTGCCAGCAGTGTTGGGCCCACCGCCTGGACAGGGAATGAAAAACTGTTTTTT TRBV2 TRBD1 NA TRBJ1-4
CASNGPGTYEQYF TGTGCCAGCAACGGACCGGGGACCTACGAGCAGTACTTC TRBV7-8 NA NA TRBJ2-7
CASSLPGTYEQYF TGTGCCAGCAGCTTACCGGGAACCTACGAGCAGTACTTC TRBV7-9 NA once TRBJ2-7
CASSTDRGYEQYF TGTGCCAGCAGCACGGACAGGGGCTACGAGCAGTACTTC TRBV2 TRBD1 few TRBJ2-7
CASSRQGSLGAEAFF TGTGCCAGCTCCCGCCAGGGCAGCCTAGGGGCTGAAGCTTTCTTT TRBV18 NA NA TRBJ1-1
CASSERVPTSGNTIYF TGTGCCAGCAGCGAGAGGGTCCCGACCTCTGGAAACACCATATATTTT TRBV13 NA once TRBJ1-3
CASSPYTEPYNEQFF TGTGCCAGCAGCCCCTATACAGAACCCTACAATGAGCAGTTCTTC TRBV5-6 NA NA TRBJ2-1
CASSLGATEAFF TGTGCCAGCAGCTTAGGCGCCACTGAAGCTTTCTTT TRBV11-2 NA few TRBJ1-1
CASSMRTSGGTDTQYF TGTGCCAGCAGCATGAGGACTAGCGGGGGAACAGATACGCAGTATTTT TRBV5-4 TRBD2 once TRBJ2-3
CASSIGGAQETQYF TGTGCCAGTAGTATTGGCGGGGCTCAAGAGACCCAGTACTTC TRBV19 NA NA TRBJ2-5
CASSLAGGPMNEQFF TGTGCCAGCAGCTTAGCGGGAGGGCCAATGAATGAGCAGTTCTTC TRBV5-4 TRBD2 NA TRBJ2-1
CASSPTGTSGYNEQFF TGCGCCAGCAGCCCGACAGGGACTAGCGGGTACAATGAGCAGTTCTTC TRBV5-1 TRBD2 NA TRBJ2-1
CASSLTGLAEKLFF TGTGCCAGCAGTCTAACAGGGTTGGCTGAAAAACTGTTTTTT TRBV6-5 NA NA TRBJ1-4
CASSPASSYNSPLHF TGCGCCAGCAGTCCGGCTAGCTCCTATAATTCACCCCTCCACTTT TRBV23-1 NA NA TRBJ1-6
CASSQDKLAGGPGTGELFF TGCGCCAGCAGCCAAGATAAACTAGCGGGGGGGCCGGGCACCGGGGAGCTGTTTTTT TRBV4-1 TRBD2 NA TRBJ2-2
CASSGRGSRTDTQYF TGTGCCAGCAGTGGGCGGGGGTCCCGCACAGATACGCAGTATTTT TRBV25-1 TRBD2 NA TRBJ2-3
CATFDRSHYGYTF TGTGCCACATTCGACAGAAGCCACTATGGCTACACCTTC TRBV15 NA NA TRBJ1-2
CASRTGQPAYGYTF TGTGCCAGCAGAACGGGACAGCCGGCCTATGGCTACACCTTC TRBV28 TRBD1 NA TRBJ1-2
CASSSYSRASGNTYNEQFF TGTGCCAGCAGCTCCTACTCCCGGGCTAGCGGGAATACCTACAATGAGCAGTTCTTC TRBV7-7 TRBD2 NA TRBJ2-1
CASSLFPGQGVVGYTF TGTGCCAGCAGCTTATTCCCGGGACAGGGGGTAGTAGGCTACACCTTC TRBV7-9 TRBD1 NA TRBJ1-2
CASSISGTGIYEQYF TGTGCCAGCAGTATTTCAGGGACAGGGATCTACGAGCAGTACTTC TRBV2 TRBD1 NA TRBJ2-7
CASSEAGGAFNEQFF TGTGCCAGCAGTGAAGCGGGAGGGGCATTCAATGAGCAGTTCTTC TRBV25-1 TRBD2 few TRBJ2-1
CASSQDSIPSTDTQYF TGCGCCAGCAGCCAGGACAGTATCCCTAGCACAGATACGCAGTATTTT TRBV4-1 NA NA TRBJ2-3
CASSLLPDYGYTF TGTGCCAGCAGTTTACTCCCAGACTATGGCTACACCTTC TRBV27 NA few TRBJ1-2
CASSEWSGNYGYTF TGTGCCAGCAGTGAATGGTCCGGTAACTATGGCTACACCTTC TRBV6-1 NA NA TRBJ1-2
CSSILAGGSDEQFF TGCAGCAGCATCCTAGCGGGAGGTTCCGATGAGCAGTTCTTC TRBV29-1 TRBD2 once TRBJ2-1
CATSRGTGSGLTF TGTGCCACCAGCAGAGGGACAGGCTCAGGCCTCACCTTC TRBV15 TRBD1 NA TRBJ1-2
CASSQERGYINTGELFF TGTGCCAGCAGCCAAGAGCGGGGGTACATAAACACCGGGGAGCTGTTTTTT TRBV14 TRBD2 NA TRBJ2-2
CASSLVGTSNNEQFF TGTGCCAGCAGCTTAGTCGGGACTAGCAACAATGAGCAGTTCTTC TRBV7-9 TRBD2 NA TRBJ2-1
CASSLRTSRDTGELFF TGTGCCAGCAGCCTTCGGACTAGCAGAGATACCGGGGAGCTGTTTTTT TRBV9 TRBD2 once TRBJ2-2
CASSGLVRSYEQYF TGTGCCAGCAGTGGACTAGTTCGCTCCTACGAGCAGTACTTC TRBV2 NA NA TRBJ2-7
CASSGLGESGSGEDGGTQYF TGTGCCAGCAGTGGGTTGGGGGAGAGCGGGAGTGGGGAGGATGGGGGGACCCAGTACTTC TRBV2 TRBD2 NA TRBJ2-5
CASSIEESYEQYF TGTGCCAGTAGTATCGAAGAGAGCTACGAGCAGTACTTC TRBV19 NA NA TRBJ2-7
CASSTGTVPYGYTF TGTGCCAGTAGTACCGGGACAGTTCCCTATGGCTACACCTTC TRBV19 TRBD1 NA TRBJ1-2
CASSWTTSEQYF TGTGCCAGCAGCTGGACGACTAGTGAGCAGTACTTC TRBV5-5 NA NA TRBJ2-7
CASKSPTGDNTEAFF TGCGCCAGCAAGTCCCCGACAGGGGACAACACTGAAGCTTTCTTT TRBV10-2 TRBD1 NA TRBJ1-1
CASSVGQGQETQYF TGTGCCAGCAGCGTGGGACAGGGCCAAGAGACCCAGTACTTC TRBV9 TRBD1 few TRBJ2-5
CASSYPWRANEQFF TGTGCCAGCAGCTACCCTTGGAGGGCCAATGAGCAGTTCTTC TRBV5-4 NA NA TRBJ2-1
CASSVDAAGVQDTQYF TGTGCCAGCAGCGTAGATGCAGCGGGGGTTCAAGATACGCAGTATTTT TRBV9 TRBD2 NA TRBJ2-3
CAISDLNSNYGYTF TGTGCCATCAGTGATTTAAACTCCAACTATGGCTACACCTTC TRBV10-3 NA NA TRBJ1-2
CASTPGQGAGEQYF TGTGCCAGTACCCCGGGACAGGGGGCGGGGGAGCAGTACTTC TRBV19 TRBD1 NA TRBJ2-7
CASKGEGTGELFF TGTGCCAGTAAGGGGGAGGGGACCGGGGAGCTGTTTTTT TRBV19 NA NA TRBJ2-2
CASSIFWGQGSGNTIYF TGTGCCAGTAGTATCTTCTGGGGACAGGGCTCTGGAAACACCATATATTTT TRBV19 TRBD1 NA TRBJ1-3
CATGEAGGATNEKLFF TGTGCCACGGGGGAGGCAGGTGGGGCAACTAATGAAAAACTGTTTTTT TRBV27 NA NA TRBJ1-4
CASSSLGRNTIYF TGTGCCAGCAGCTCCCTGGGCAGGAACACCATATATTTT TRBV7-9 NA few TRBJ1-3
CAISEQGSYEQYF TGTGCCATCAGTGAGCAGGGTTCCTACGAGCAGTACTTC TRBV10-3 NA once TRBJ2-7
CASSQVGTDTYEQYF TGTGCCAGCAGCCAGGTCGGGACAGACACCTACGAGCAGTACTTC TRBV6-5 TRBD1 NA TRBJ2-7
CASSFHRDNEQFF TGTGCCAGCAGCTTCCACAGGGACAATGAGCAGTTCTTC TRBV11-2 NA NA TRBJ2-1
CASSEIRVGDTEAFF TGTGCCAGCAGTGAAATCAGGGTCGGCGACACTGAAGCTTTCTTT TRBV6-1 NA NA TRBJ1-1
CASSQEHGGYEQYF TGCGCCAGCAGCCAAGAGCACGGAGGCTACGAGCAGTACTTC TRBV4-1 NA few TRBJ2-7
CASSEGQEDEQFF TGTGCCAGCAGTGAAGGACAAGAAGATGAGCAGTTCTTC TRBV25-1 NA NA TRBJ2-1
CASSQVAGALLSTDTQYF TGCGCCAGCAGCCAAGTTGCGGGAGCTTTGTTAAGCACAGATACGCAGTATTTT TRBV4-1 TRBD2 NA TRBJ2-3
CASSGDRGTHRDEQFF TGTGCCAGCAGCGGAGATAGGGGGACCCACCGGGATGAGCAGTTCTTC TRBV7-9 NA NA TRBJ2-1
CASSPRQGNNEQFF TGCGCCAGCAGCCCCCGACAGGGTAACAATGAGCAGTTCTTC TRBV4-1 TRBD1 NA TRBJ2-1